This TCR beta chain was obtained from a study of T cell responses to AZD1222 COVID-19 vaccine. The study's findings and limits: An increase in Spike-specific TCR breadth and depth was observed after two AZD1222 doses. The donor cohort was predominantly white British with a female majority, and clonal diversity may have been underestimated.

In the case of this clone: Its antigen is unidentified.

Trimming at V came to 0 bases and at J to 0 bases, leaving 7 bases not matched to a gene. This CDR3 has 18 amino acids. The germline CDR1 and CDR2 sequences are SGHNT and YENEEA. Generated by immunoSEQ multiplex PCR, the TCRdb table keeps only in-frame clones and is missing some. The sample holds more than 95,000 clones, more than 85% seen once. This specimen consisted of peripheral blood, obtained 28 days after the second AZD1222 dose. The chain employs TRBV11-3 and TRBJ2-1; 8 positions match TRBD2. The sequence was collected from an adult who received the AZD1222 COVID-19 vaccine. The CDR3 region is CASSLDLVAGSSYNEQFF. In nucleotides, the CDR3 is TGTGCCAGCAGCTTAGATCTCGTAGCGGGAAGCTCCTACAATGAGCAGTTCTTC.